Each of the 29 T cell receptor beta chains below was sequenced from the same sample in a study of cytomegalovirus exposure and HLA in healthy donors. The PCR used 60 Vbeta and 13 Jbeta primers. Repertoires were generated with immunoSEQ multiplex PCR, while TCRdb's copy carries only in-frame clones and drops some. The sample includes 85,000 to 130,000 clones, 82% of them seen just once. The specimen was PBMCs. The receptors were gathered from a man aged 50 to 60 in good health and CMV-seronegative.

The genes are TRBV11-2 and TRBJ1-2; a weak D match, TRBD1 (5 bases). This CDR3 is built from 15 residues. Germline assignment: CDR1 SGHAT and CDR2 FQNNGV. Trimming cost V 5 bases and J 4 bases, with 17 bases left between them. The CDR3 sequence is CASSKLRGGGYGYTF. DNA of the CDR3: TGTGCCAGCAGCAAACTCCGGGGGGGAGGCTATGGCTACACCTTC.

The chain recombines TRBV5-8 with TRBJ1-3; possible D gene TRBD1, 5 bases. This CDR3 is built from 15 residues. The germline V and J ends were trimmed by 1 base and 0 bases, with 8 bases remaining between them. CDR1 and CDR2 from the germline V gene are SGHTS and YDEGEE. CDR3 DNA: TGTGCCAGCAGCTTGTGGGGGGGCTCTGGAAACACCATATATTTT. This encodes CASSLWGGSGNTIYF.

This clone was picked up one time. This chain uses TRBV7-2 with TRBJ1-5; 8 bases fit TRBD1. There are 14 residues in the CDR3. Germline V CDR1 and CDR2: SGHTA, FQGNSA. V shed 5 bases, J shed 10 bases, and the junction held 10 bases outside the gene matches. For the CDR3, the DNA is TGTGCCAGCAGCCCAGGACAGGGAGGAGGACCCCAGCATTTT. Translating gives CASSPGQGGGPQHF.

J is TRBJ2-2 and V is TRBV18; 8 bases line up with TRBD2. With 7 bases clipped from V and 7 bases from J, the junction kept 8 bases outside the gene matches. Per the germline V gene, CDR1 is KGHSH and CDR2 is LQKENI. CDR3 length: 14 residues. As DNA, the CDR3 is TGTGCCAGCTTTCCGGGACTAGGTCGCGGGGAGCTGTTTTTT. This codes for CASFPGLGRGELFF.

This chain links TRBV19 with TRBJ2-7; TRBD1 agrees at 9 bases. The CDR3 contains 14 residues. Losses at the gene ends were 5 bases for V and 6 bases for J; bases not matched to a gene: 8. Looked up from germline, CDR1 is LNHDA and CDR2 is SQIVND (reference sequence). CDR3 protein: CASSQQGAVGEQYF. The CDR3 coding sequence is TGTGCCAGTAGTCAACAGGGGGCGGTCGGCGAGCAGTACTTC. Looking up the rest from reference TRBV19 and TRBJ2-7 gives the full variable domain: DGGITQSPKYLFRKEGQNVTLSCEQNLNHDAMYWYRQDPGQGLRLIYYSQIVNDFQKGDIAEGYSVSREKKESFPLTVTSAQKNPTAFYLCASSQQGAVGEQYFGPGTRLTVT.

This clone appeared once. This chain uses TRBV13 with TRBJ1-3; D is perhaps TRBD1 (6 bases). This CDR3 spans 17 amino acids. The V end lost 3 bases, the J end lost 2 bases, and 17 bases lay between the germline ends. The germline gives CDR1 PRHDT, CDR2 FYEKMQ (reference sequence). The CDR3 bases are TGTGCCAGCAGCTTTACCCTTTCGGGGGGCACTGGAAACACCATATATTTT. Its protein product is CASSFTLSGGTGNTIYF.

With respect to this clone: The sample carries other DNA sequences with the same CDR3. The chain combines TRBV10-2 with TRBJ2-4, with TRBD1 identical over 7 bases. J gave up 0 bases and V 6 bases, and 5 bases lay outside the gene matches. This CDR3 spans 15 amino acids. From germline, CDR1 is WSHSY and CDR2 SAAADI. The CDR3 sequence: CASRGTALAKNIQYF. CDR3 bases: TGCGCCAGCAGGGGGACAGCTTTAGCCAAAAACATTCAGTACTTC.

The rearrangement uses TRBV5-4 and TRBJ2-5, with D possibly TRBD2 on 6 matching bases. The CDR3 runs 14 residues. CDR1 and CDR2 from the germline V gene are SGHNT and YYREEE (reference sequence). Trimming took off 4 bases at V and 1 base at J, with 11 bases between the two ends. The CDR3 loop is CASSRGTFQETQYF. DNA for the CDR3: TGTGCCAGCAGCCGAGGGACTTTCCAAGAGACCCAGTACTTC.

The gene calls are TRBV5-4 and TRBJ2-3; 10 bases are a match to TRBD2. In germline, CDR1 is SGHNT, CDR2 YYREEE (reference sequence). The CDR3 has 14 amino acids. J lost 1 base, V lost 4 bases, and 0 bases had no gene match. Here the CDR3 reads CASSTSGGTDTQYF. The CDR3 DNA reads as TGTGCCAGCAGCACTAGCGGGGGCACAGATACGCAGTATTTT. The complete variable domain, with remaining parts taken from reference TRBV5-4 and TRBJ2-3, reads ETGVTQSPTHLIKTRGQQVTLRCSSQSGHNTVSWYQQALGQGPQFIFQYYREEENGRGNFPPRFSGLQFPNYSSELNVNALELDDSALYLCASSTSGGTDTQYFGPGTRLTVL.

The rearrangement uses TRBV28 and TRBJ1-1; D is unclear. Germline loops: CDR1 MDHEN, CDR2 SYDVKM. The CDR3 totals 11 residues. V was shortened by 6 bases and J by 10 bases, with 12 bases between the two germline ends. CDR3 bases: TGTGCCAGCAGCAACAGCTTGATAGCTTTCTTT. It codes for CASSNSLIAFF.

The chain has TRBV4-2 and TRBJ1-4, with a weak D call TRBD1 (5 bases). This CDR3 is 15 amino acids long. Germline V gives CDR1 LGHNA, CDR2 YNFKEQ. V was shortened by 4 bases and J by 6 bases, with 15 bases between the two germline ends. The CDR3 here is CASSPGTGQDEKLFF. The DNA for the CDR3 is TGTGCCAGCAGCCCTGGGACTGGGCAGGATGAAAAACTGTTTTTT.

V gene TRBV2 combines with J gene TRBJ2-7; weak D call: TRBD1 (5 bases). The CDR3 runs 16 residues. V lost 6 bases, J lost 2 bases, and 20 bases lay in between. The germline CDR1 and CDR2 sequences are SNHLY and FYNNEI. The CDR3 reads CASRGAGFPEAYEQYV. The CDR3 bases are TGTGCCAGCAGAGGGGCCGGCTTTCCCGAGGCCTACGAGCAGTACGTC.

This clone was picked up one time. This chain joins TRBV18 and TRBJ2-1; 11 nucleotides line up with TRBD1. V shed 8 bases, J shed 3 bases, and the junction held 3 bases outside the gene matches. The germline V gene has CDR1 KGHSH and CDR2 LQKENI. The CDR3 has 14 amino acids. The DNA of the CDR3 is TGTGCCAGCGGGGGACAGGGGGACTACAATGAGCAGTTCTTC. It encodes CASGGQGDYNEQFF.

The chain couples TRBV18 to TRBJ1-1, with D unresolved. Trimming stripped 5 bases from V and 1 base from J, with 8 bases between. The CDR3 is 13 residues long. CDR1 KGHSH and CDR2 LQKENI come from the germline V gene. CDR3 DNA sequence: TGTGCCAGCTCAGCCCAGGAGAACACTGAAGCTTTCTTT. Residues: CASSAQENTEAFF.

The chain carries TRBV19 and TRBJ2-1; TRBD2 is a possible D gene (5 bases). V shed 5 bases and J shed 7 bases, with 15 bases lying between them. CDR1 is LNHDA, CDR2 SQIVND, per germline (reference sequence). This CDR3 region has 14 residues. The CDR3: CASSSGTRGNEQFF. In DNA, the CDR3 is TGTGCCAGTAGTTCGGGAACTCGAGGGAATGAGCAGTTCTTC.

The genes are TRBV4-2 and TRBJ1-3; possibly TRBD1 for D (5 bases). V dropped 7 bases and J dropped 0 bases, with 16 bases sitting between them. The CDR3 covers 16 residues. Germline lookup yields CDR1 LGHNA and CDR2 YNFKEQ. The DNA of the CDR3 is TGTGCCAGCACGCTGGAGGGGTCTTCCTCTGGAAACACCATATATTTT. This translates into CASTLEGSSSGNTIYF.

The chain couples TRBV15 to TRBJ2-1, with 13 bases lining up with TRBD2. The germline V gene encodes CDR1 LNHNV and CDR2 YYDKDF (reference sequence). There are 15 residues in the CDR3. Germline trimming cut 0 bases from V and 13 bases from J; bases unmatched to any gene: 6. CDR3: CATSRDTSGGAFQFF. The CDR3 nucleotides read TGTGCCACCAGCAGAGATACTAGCGGGGGGGCCTTCCAGTTCTTC.

This chain connects TRBV19 to TRBJ1-2; TRBD1 might be the D (6 bases). The CDR3 has 15 amino acids. Trimming shortened V by 3 bases and J by 9 bases, and 20 bases separated the two germline ends. CDR1 is LNHDA and CDR2 is SQIVND in the germline V gene (reference sequence). The DNA of the CDR3 is TGTGCCAGTAGTATGAGGGGTAGGGTTACAGGGAGCTACACCTTC. This codes for CASSMRGRVTGSYTF.

This clone was seen once. J is TRBJ1-6 and V is TRBV5-1, with D possibly being TRBD1 (6 bases). Trimming shortened V by 1 base and J by 7 bases, and 15 bases separated the two germline ends. Germline lookup yields CDR1 SGHRS and CDR2 YFSETQ. The CDR3 runs 16 residues. As DNA, the CDR3 is TGCGCCAGCAGCTTGACTACAGGGTACAGGAATTCACCCCTCCACTTT. Translating it yields CASSLTTGYRNSPLHF.

The chain combines TRBV6-1 with TRBJ1-5; weak D call: TRBD1 (5 bases). V was clipped by 6 bases and J by 5 bases, with 11 bases between them. Germline-derived CDR1 and CDR2 are MNHNS and SASEGT. The CDR3 has 13 amino acids. For the CDR3, the DNA is TGTGCCAGCAGCCCGGCGGGGGATCAGCCCCAGCATTTT. Translation gives CASSPAGDQPQHF.

The V call is TRBV2, the J call TRBJ1-1; 9 bases line up with TRBD1. This CDR3 is 15 amino acids long. Per the germline V gene, CDR1 is SNHLY and CDR2 is FYNNEI. The junction had 10 bases not matched to a gene; V was cut back by 11 bases and J by 0 bases. DNA of the CDR3: TGTGCCGACCAGGGGGACAGGGCGGTGAACACTGAAGCTTTCTTT. The encoded protein is CADQGDRAVNTEAFF.

The chain has TRBV6-6 and TRBJ1-2; 10 nucleotides match TRBD1. Germline trimming cut 6 bases from V and 3 bases from J; bases unmatched to any gene: 4. Germline V gene data show CDR1 as MNHNY and CDR2 as SVGAGI (reference sequence). This CDR3 region has 14 residues. CDR3 coding DNA: TGTGCCAGCAGAGGGACAGGGGAGGACTATGGCTACACCTTC. Its protein is CASRGTGEDYGYTF.

This clone is a singleton in its sample. The chain recombines TRBV7-2 with TRBJ2-3; D is unresolved. Trimming took 0 bases from V and 8 from J, leaving 15 bases between them. Germline values: CDR1 SGHTA, CDR2 FQGNSA. The CDR3 runs 15 residues. The CDR3 sequence: CASSLAVRNTGTQYF. CDR3 DNA sequence: TGTGCCAGCAGCTTAGCGGTACGCAACACGGGTACGCAGTATTTT.

The rearrangement joins TRBV19 to TRBJ1-4; the D is unclear. The V and J ends lost 5 bases and 8 bases respectively, with 15 bases between them. This CDR3 comprises 14 residues. Germline values: CDR1 LNHDA, CDR2 SQIVND (reference sequence). The CDR3 coding sequence is TGTGCCAGTAGTCCCCGGGCAGCGGGAGAAAAACTGTTTTTT. This sequence encodes CASSPRAAGEKLFF.

The chain joins TRBV18 to TRBJ1-2; 8 bases fit TRBD1. The germline V gene encodes CDR1 KGHSH and CDR2 LQKENI. V was clipped by 6 bases and J by 8 bases; unmatched bases: 14. The CDR3 runs 15 residues. CDR3 sequence (DNA): TGTGCCAGCTCTCTAAGCCCGGACAGGGTGGGAGGCTACACCTTC. Protein sequence: CASSLSPDRVGGYTF.

This rearrangement joins TRBV5-1 to TRBJ2-5; TRBD1 matches at 7 bases. The CDR3 is 14 amino acids. Germline assignment: CDR1 SGHRS and CDR2 YFSETQ. V was pared by 5 bases and J by 2 bases, with 6 bases of the junction left unmatched. CDR3 loop: CASRTGQTQETQYF. CDR3 nucleotides: TGCGCCAGCAGAACGGGACAGACACAAGAGACCCAGTACTTC.

The CDR3: CASSERGGGWRPQHF. Written as DNA, the CDR3 is TGTGCCAGCAGTGAAAGAGGGGGGGGGTGGCGGCCCCAGCATTTT. The chain has TRBV6-1 and TRBJ1-5; possibly TRBD1 for D (6 bases). This CDR3 has 15 amino acids. Trimming removed 2 bases at V and 9 bases at J, with 17 bases between. CDR1 and CDR2 from the germline V gene are MNHNS and SASEGT.

This clone showed up just a few times. CDR3 protein: CASSGTSGQETQYF. DNA for the CDR3: TGTGCCAGCAGCGGGACTAGCGGGCAAGAGACCCAGTACTTC. The rearrangement uses TRBV5-5 and TRBJ2-5, with 12 positions matching TRBD2. This CDR3 spans 14 amino acids. Trimming removed 4 bases from V and 2 bases from J; junction bases left unmatched: 0. Germline CDR1 reads SGHKS; CDR2 reads YYEKEE (reference sequence).

This clone has a handful of counts. This rearrangement joins TRBV27 to TRBJ1-2; the D gene is possibly TRBD1 (5 bases). V dropped 3 bases and J dropped 8 bases, with 22 bases sitting between them. This CDR3 region has 16 residues. In germline, CDR1 is MNHEY, CDR2 SMNVEV (reference sequence). CDR3 loop: CASSLGSRGGVEGYTF. The CDR3 DNA reads as TGTGCCAGCAGTTTGGGGTCGAGGGGCGGGGTGGAAGGCTACACCTTC.